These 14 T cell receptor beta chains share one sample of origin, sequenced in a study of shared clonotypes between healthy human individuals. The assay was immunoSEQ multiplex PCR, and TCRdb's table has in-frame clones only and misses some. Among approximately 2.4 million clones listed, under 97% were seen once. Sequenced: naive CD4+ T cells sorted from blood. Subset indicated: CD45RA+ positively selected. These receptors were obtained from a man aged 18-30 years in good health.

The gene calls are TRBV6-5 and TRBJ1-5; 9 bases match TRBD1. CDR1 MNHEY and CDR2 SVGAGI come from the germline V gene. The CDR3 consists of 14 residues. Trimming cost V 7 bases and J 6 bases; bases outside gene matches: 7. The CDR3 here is CASNTGGYGQPQHF. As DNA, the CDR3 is TGTGCCAGCAATACAGGGGGCTACGGTCAGCCCCAGCATTTT.

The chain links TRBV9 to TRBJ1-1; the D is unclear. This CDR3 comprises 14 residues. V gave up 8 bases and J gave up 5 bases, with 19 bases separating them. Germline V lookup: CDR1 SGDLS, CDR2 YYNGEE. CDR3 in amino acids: CASSPRTMTTEAFF. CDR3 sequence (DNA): TGTGCCAGTTCACCCAGGACTATGACGACTGAAGCTTTCTTT.

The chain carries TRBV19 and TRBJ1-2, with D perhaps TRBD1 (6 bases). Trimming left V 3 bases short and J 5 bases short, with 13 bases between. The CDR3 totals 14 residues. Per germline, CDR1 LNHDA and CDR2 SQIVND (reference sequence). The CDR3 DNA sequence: TGTGCCAGTAGTATTTCGGCAGGGGCATATGGCTACACCTTC. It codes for CASSISAGAYGYTF. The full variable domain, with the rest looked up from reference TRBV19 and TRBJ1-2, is DGGITQSPKYLFRKEGQNVTLSCEQNLNHDAMYWYRQDPGQGLRLIYYSQIVNDFQKGDIAEGYSVSREKKESFPLTVTSAQKNPTAFYLCASSISAGAYGYTFGSGTRLTVV.

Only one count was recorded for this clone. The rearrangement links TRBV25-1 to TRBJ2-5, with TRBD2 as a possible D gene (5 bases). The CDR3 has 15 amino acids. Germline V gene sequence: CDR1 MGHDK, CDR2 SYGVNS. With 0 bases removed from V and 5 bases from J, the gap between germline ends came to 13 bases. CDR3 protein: CASSEYGSSWETQYF. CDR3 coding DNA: TGTGCCAGCAGTGAATATGGTTCTAGCTGGGAGACCCAGTACTTC.

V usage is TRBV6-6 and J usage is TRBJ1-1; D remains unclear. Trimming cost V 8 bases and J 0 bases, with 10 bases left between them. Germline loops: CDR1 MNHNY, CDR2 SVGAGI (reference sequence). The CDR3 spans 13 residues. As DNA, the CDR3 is TGTGCCAGCGGTGGGAGCATGAACACTGAAGCTTTCTTT. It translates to CASGGSMNTEAFF.

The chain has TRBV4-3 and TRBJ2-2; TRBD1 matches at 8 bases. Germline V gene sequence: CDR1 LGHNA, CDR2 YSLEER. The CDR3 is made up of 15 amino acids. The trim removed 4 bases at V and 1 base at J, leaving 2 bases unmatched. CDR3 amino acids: CASSPGTGNTGELFF. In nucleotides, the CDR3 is TGCGCCAGCAGCCCTGGGACAGGGAACACCGGGGAGCTGTTTTTT.

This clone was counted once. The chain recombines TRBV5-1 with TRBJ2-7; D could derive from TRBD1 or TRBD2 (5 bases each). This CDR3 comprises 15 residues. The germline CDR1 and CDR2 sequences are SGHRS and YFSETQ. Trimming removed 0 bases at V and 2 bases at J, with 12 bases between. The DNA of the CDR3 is TGCGCCAGCAGCTTGGACTCCAGGGAGACCTACGAGCAGTACTTC. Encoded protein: CASSLDSRETYEQYF.

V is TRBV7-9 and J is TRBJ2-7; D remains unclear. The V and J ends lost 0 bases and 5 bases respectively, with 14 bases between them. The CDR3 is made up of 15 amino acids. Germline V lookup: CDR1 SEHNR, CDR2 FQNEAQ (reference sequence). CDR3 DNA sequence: TGTGCCAGCAGCTTAGCGGCAGGTGTGTCCCACGAGCAGTACTTC. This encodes CASSLAAGVSHEQYF.

CDR3 protein: CAWVLGEETQYF. Here the CDR3 DNA reads TGTGCCTGGGTCTTGGGGGAAGAGACCCAGTACTTC. The V call is TRBV30, the J call TRBJ2-5; D is tentatively TRBD1 or TRBD2 (5 bases each). The germline V gene encodes CDR1 GTSNPN and CDR2 SVGIG (reference sequence). The CDR3 is made up of 12 amino acids. V shed 5 bases and J shed 3 bases, with 10 bases lying between them.

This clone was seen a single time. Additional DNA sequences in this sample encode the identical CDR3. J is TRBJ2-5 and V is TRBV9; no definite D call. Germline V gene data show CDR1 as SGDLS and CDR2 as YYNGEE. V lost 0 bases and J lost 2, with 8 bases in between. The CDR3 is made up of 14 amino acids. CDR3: CASSVGALQETQYF. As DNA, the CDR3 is TGTGCCAGCAGCGTAGGGGCCCTACAAGAGACCCAGTACTTC.

CDR3 sequence: CASRGGQGASNEKLFF. The CDR3 region has the DNA TGTGCCAGCCGGGGAGGACAGGGGGCGAGTAATGAAAAACTGTTTTTT. V usage is TRBV2 and J usage is TRBJ1-4; TRBD1 matches at 11 bases. The CDR3 is made up of 16 amino acids. Unmatched junction bases numbered 9, after V lost 8 bases and J lost 4 bases. Per the germline V gene, CDR1 is SNHLY and CDR2 is FYNNEI.

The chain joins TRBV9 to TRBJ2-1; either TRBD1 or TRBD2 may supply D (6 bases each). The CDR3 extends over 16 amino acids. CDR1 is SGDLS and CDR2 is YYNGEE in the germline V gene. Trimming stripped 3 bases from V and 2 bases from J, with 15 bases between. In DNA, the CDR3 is TGTGCCAGCAGCGGCCCCGGGGGCGGCGCCTACAATGAGCAGTTCTTC. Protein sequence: CASSGPGGGAYNEQFF.

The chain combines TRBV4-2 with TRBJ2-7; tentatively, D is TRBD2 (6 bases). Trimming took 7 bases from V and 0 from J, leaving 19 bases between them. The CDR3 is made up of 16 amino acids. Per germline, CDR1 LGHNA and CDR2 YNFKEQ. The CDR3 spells CASTRLGDGSSYEQYF. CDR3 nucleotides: TGTGCCAGCACCAGATTGGGGGACGGGAGCTCCTACGAGCAGTACTTC.

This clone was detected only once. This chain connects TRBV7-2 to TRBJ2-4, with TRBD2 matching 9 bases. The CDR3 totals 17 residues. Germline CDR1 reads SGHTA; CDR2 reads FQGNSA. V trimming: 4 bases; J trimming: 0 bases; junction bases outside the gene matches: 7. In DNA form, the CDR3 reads TGTGCCAGCAGCTCAACCACACTAGCGGGAGCCAAAAACATTCAGTACTTC. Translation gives CASSSTTLAGAKNIQYF.